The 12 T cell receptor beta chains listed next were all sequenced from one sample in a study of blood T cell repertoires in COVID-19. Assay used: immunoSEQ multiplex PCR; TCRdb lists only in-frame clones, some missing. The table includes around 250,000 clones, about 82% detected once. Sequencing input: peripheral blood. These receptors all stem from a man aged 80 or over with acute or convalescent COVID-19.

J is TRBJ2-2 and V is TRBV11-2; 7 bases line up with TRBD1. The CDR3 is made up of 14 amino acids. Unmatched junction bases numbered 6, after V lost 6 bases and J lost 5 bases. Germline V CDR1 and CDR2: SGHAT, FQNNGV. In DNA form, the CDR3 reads TGTGCCAGCAGAGGACAGGAGAAAACCGGGGAGCTGTTTTTT. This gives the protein CASRGQEKTGELFF.

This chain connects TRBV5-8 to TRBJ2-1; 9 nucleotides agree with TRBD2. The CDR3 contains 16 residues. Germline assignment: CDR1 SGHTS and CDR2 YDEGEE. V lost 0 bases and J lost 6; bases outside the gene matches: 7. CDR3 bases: TGTGCCAGCAGCTTGGACTGGCTAGCGGGGATCAATGAGCAGTTCTTC. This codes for CASSLDWLAGINEQFF.

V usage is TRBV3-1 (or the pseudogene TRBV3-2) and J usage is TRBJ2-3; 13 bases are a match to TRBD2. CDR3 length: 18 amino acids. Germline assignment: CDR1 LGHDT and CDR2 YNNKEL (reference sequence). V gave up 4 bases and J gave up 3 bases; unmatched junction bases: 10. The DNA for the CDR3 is TGTGCCAGCAGCCCTGGACTAGCGGGAGCTTGGGGTACAGATACGCAGTATTTT. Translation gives CASSPGLAGAWGTDTQYF.

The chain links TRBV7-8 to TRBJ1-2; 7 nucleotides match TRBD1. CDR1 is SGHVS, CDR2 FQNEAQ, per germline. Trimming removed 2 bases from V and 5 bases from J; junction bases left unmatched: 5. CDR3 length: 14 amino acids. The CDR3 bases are TGTGCCAGCAGCTTACTTGGCAGGGGGTATGGCTACACCTTC. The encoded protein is CASSLLGRGYGYTF.

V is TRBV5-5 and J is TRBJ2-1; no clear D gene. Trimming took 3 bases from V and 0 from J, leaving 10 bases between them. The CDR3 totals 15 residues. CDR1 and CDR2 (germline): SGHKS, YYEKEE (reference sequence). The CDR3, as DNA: TGTGCCAGCAGCTCGCAGGTGAGCTCCTACAATGAGCAGTTCTTC. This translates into CASSSQVSSYNEQFF.

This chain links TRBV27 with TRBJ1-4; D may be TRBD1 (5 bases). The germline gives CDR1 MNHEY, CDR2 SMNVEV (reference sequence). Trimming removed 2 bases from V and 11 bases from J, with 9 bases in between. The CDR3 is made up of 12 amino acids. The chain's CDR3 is CASSLLRGKLFF. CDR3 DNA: TGTGCCAGCAGTTTACTGCGGGGGAAACTGTTTTTT.

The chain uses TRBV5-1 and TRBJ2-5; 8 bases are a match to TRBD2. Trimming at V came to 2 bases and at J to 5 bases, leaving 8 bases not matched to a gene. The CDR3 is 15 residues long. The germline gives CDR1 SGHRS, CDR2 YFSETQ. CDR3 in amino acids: CASSFGAGVWETQYF. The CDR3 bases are TGCGCCAGCAGCTTCGGAGCGGGGGTTTGGGAGACCCAGTACTTC.

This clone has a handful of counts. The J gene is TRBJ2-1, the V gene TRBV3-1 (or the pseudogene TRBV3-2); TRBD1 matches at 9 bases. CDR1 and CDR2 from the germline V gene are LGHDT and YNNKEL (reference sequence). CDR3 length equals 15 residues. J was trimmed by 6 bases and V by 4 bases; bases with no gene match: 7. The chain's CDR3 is CASSLWDRVSNEQFF. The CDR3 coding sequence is TGTGCCAGCAGCCTGTGGGACAGGGTTAGCAATGAGCAGTTCTTC.

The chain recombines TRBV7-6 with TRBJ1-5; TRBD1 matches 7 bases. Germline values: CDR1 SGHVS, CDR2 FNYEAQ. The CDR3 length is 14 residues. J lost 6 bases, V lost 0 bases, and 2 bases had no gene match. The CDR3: CASSLAGGVQPQHF. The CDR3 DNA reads TGTGCCAGCAGCTTAGCAGGGGGCGTTCAGCCCCAGCATTTT.

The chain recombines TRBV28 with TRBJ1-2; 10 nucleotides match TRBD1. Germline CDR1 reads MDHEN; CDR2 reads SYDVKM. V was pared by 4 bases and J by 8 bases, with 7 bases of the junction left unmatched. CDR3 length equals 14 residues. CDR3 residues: CASSSTGQGGGYTF. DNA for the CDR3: TGTGCCAGCAGTTCCACTGGACAGGGGGGAGGCTACACCTTC.

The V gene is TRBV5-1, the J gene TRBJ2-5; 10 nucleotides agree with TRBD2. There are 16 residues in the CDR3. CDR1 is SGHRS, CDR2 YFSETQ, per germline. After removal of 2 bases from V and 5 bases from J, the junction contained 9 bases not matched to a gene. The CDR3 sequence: CASSLMASGGRETQYF. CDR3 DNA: TGCGCCAGCAGCTTAATGGCTAGCGGGGGTAGGGAGACCCAGTACTTC.

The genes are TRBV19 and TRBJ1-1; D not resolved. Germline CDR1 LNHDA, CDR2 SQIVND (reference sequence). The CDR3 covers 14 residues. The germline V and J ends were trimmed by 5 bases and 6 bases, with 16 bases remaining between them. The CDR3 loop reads CASSPLRGTAEAFF. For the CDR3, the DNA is TGTGCCAGTAGTCCGCTACGGGGTACCGCTGAAGCTTTCTTT.